The 9 T cell receptor beta chains below come from one sample, sequenced in a study of OX40 agonist ivuxolimab in advanced cancers. Clones were read by immunoSEQ multiplex PCR, and TCRdb kept only the in-frame ones, dropping some. Among approximately 62,000 clones listed, 85% to 95% were seen once. The material sequenced was CD4+ or CD8+ T cells sorted from blood, taken in a trial of the OX40 agonist ivuxolimab. The receptors derive from an adult with an advanced solid tumor such as melanoma, head and neck, liver or kidney cancer.

The CDR3 DNA sequence: TGCGCCAGCAGCCAAGATTTCCCTAGTACCAATGAGCAGTTCTTC. This translates into CASSQDFPSTNEQFF. The V and J genes are TRBV4-3 and TRBJ2-1; D uncertain. V lost 0 bases, J lost 6 bases, and 12 bases lay in between. Germline V gene data show CDR1 as LGHNA and CDR2 as YSLEER. The CDR3 has 15 residues.

In this sample, this clone is medium-sized. V usage is TRBV15 and J usage is TRBJ1-4; D not resolved. Germline CDR1 LNHNV, CDR2 YYDKDF (reference sequence). The germline V and J ends were trimmed by 3 bases and 8 bases, with 1 base remaining between them. The CDR3 sequence is 10 residues long. The CDR3 loop reads CATSREKLFF. The CDR3 bases are TGTGCCACCAGCAGGGAAAAACTGTTTTTT.

The sample holds a few counts of this clone. J is TRBJ2-5 and V is TRBV10-1, with TRBD2 matching over 10 bases. Trimming removed 6 bases from V and 1 base from J; junction bases left unmatched: 5. The length of the CDR3 is 15 residues. The germline V gene has CDR1 WNHNN and CDR2 SYGVQD (reference sequence). CDR3 nucleotide sequence: TGCGCCAGCAGCCCTACTAGCGGGGCCCAAGAGACCCAGTACTTC. This codes for CASSPTSGAQETQYF.

The chain recombines TRBV7-8 with TRBJ1-3; 9 positions match TRBD1. CDR3 size: 13 residues. The trim removed 3 bases at V and 9 bases at J, leaving 3 bases unmatched. CDR1 and CDR2 (germline): SGHVS, FQNEAQ. CDR3: CASSLDRGGTIYF. In nucleotides, the CDR3 is TGTGCCAGCAGCTTGGACAGGGGTGGCACCATATATTTT.

The V call is TRBV4-1, the J call TRBJ1-5, with D possibly TRBD1 on 5 matching bases. V shed 0 bases and J shed 5 bases, with 8 bases lying between them. The CDR3 sequence is 14 residues long. Germline lookup yields CDR1 MGHRA and CDR2 YSYEKL. CDR3 loop: CASSQETVDQPQHF. In DNA form, the CDR3 reads TGCGCCAGCAGCCAAGAGACAGTTGATCAGCCCCAGCATTTT.

Concerning this clone itself: At the DNA level, this CDR3 is encoded by other sequences in the same sample as well. The CDR3 sequence: CASSLTGLNTEAFF. Written as DNA, the CDR3 is TGTGCCAGTAGCCTAACAGGGCTGAACACTGAAGCTTTCTTT. The gene calls are TRBV19 and TRBJ1-1, with a possible D match to TRBD1 (6 bases). With 6 bases removed from V and 0 bases from J, the gap between germline ends came to 11 bases. Per the germline V gene, CDR1 is LNHDA and CDR2 is SQIVND (reference sequence). CDR3 length equals 14 residues.

This clone was picked up one time. The rearrangement links TRBV5-1 to TRBJ2-2, with 7 bases identical to TRBD1. With V trimmed by 2 bases and J by 1 base, 5 bases remained unmatched. The CDR3 totals 16 residues. Germline CDR1 reads SGHRS; CDR2 reads YFSETQ. This CDR3 reads CASSLLGTENTGELFF. CDR3 bases: TGCGCCAGCAGCTTATTAGGGACAGAGAACACCGGGGAGCTGTTTTTT.

The V and J genes are TRBV4-3 and TRBJ1-2; TRBD1 matches 8 bases. V dropped 6 bases and J dropped 4; count of bases not matched to a gene: 7. The CDR3 spans 14 residues. CDR1 is LGHNA and CDR2 is YSLEER in the germline V gene. DNA of the CDR3: TGCGCCAGCAGTCCAGGGGGCGCGAGCTATGGCTACACCTTC. Amino acid sequence: CASSPGGASYGYTF.

The chain combines TRBV19 with TRBJ2-1; D not resolved. V lost 3 bases, J lost 5 bases, and 5 bases lay in between. CDR3 length: 12 amino acids. Germline loops: CDR1 LNHDA, CDR2 SQIVND (reference sequence). CDR3 bases: TGTGCCAGTAGTATTCTAAACAATGAGCAGTTCTTC. Its protein product is CASSILNNEQFF.